This TCR beta chain was documented in a study of blood T cell repertoires in COVID-19. Generated by immunoSEQ multiplex PCR, the TCRdb table keeps only in-frame clones and is missing some. Of fewer than 300,000 clones in the sample, 80% to 90% are singletons; the top ten hold 3.5% to 5.5%. Participants' reported clinical history set cohort assignment. Donors in Cohort 3 counted as recovered after two negative PCRs, clearance, or symptom resolution. V was clipped by 2 bases and J by 3 bases, with 19 bases between them. This CDR3 spans 18 amino acids. The germline gives CDR1 MDHEN, CDR2 SYDVKM. Material for sequencing was PBMCs or T cells enriched from blood (not recorded which). This sequence originates from a woman aged 25 to 39 who had recovered from COVID-19. The gene calls are TRBV28 and TRBJ2-2, with D possibly matching TRBD1 (5 bases). The CDR3 nucleotides read TGTGCCAGCAGTTTAATAGCCCGAAGGTTACAGGACACCGGGGAGCTGTTTTTT. It is translated as CASSLIARRLQDTGELFF.